The TCR beta chain under discussion was sequenced for a study of control samples from healthy donors and cancer patients. Profiling relied on immunoSEQ multiplex PCR, and the TCRdb table lists in-frame clones only, not all of them. Among some 150,000 clones listed, roughly 95% were seen once. V dropped 4 bases and J dropped 6 bases, with 10 bases sitting between them. The CDR3 covers 12 residues. Germline values: CDR1 LGHDT, CDR2 YNNKEL (reference sequence). The clonotype comes from a woman aged 55-70 years in good health. The specimen sequenced was blood. V gene TRBV3-1 (or the pseudogene TRBV3-2) combines with J gene TRBJ2-7; tentatively, D is TRBD2 (6 bases). The CDR3 protein is CASSRGAFEQYF. The CDR3 region has the DNA TGTGCCAGCAGCCGCGGGGCTTTCGAGCAGTACTTC.